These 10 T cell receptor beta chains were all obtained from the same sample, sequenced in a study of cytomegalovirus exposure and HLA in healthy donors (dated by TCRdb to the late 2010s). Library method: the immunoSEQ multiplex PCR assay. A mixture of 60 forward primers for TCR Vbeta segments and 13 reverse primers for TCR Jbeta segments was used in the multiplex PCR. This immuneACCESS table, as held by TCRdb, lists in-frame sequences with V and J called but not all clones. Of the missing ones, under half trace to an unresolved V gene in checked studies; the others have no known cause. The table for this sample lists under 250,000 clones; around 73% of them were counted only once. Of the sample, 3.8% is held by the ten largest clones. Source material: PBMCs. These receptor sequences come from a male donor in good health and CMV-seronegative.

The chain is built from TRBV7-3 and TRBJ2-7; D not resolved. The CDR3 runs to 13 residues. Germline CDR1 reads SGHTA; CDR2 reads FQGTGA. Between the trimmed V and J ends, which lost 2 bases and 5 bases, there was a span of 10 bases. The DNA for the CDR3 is TGTGCCAGCAGCTTAGCCAGGCTCAACGAGCAGTACTTC. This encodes CASSLARLNEQYF.

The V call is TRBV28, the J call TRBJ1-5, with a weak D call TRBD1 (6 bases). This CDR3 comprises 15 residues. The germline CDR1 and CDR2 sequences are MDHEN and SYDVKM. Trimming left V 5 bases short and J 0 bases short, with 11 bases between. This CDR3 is CASSHRTDSNQPQHF. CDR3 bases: TGTGCCAGCAGTCATCGGACAGATAGCAATCAGCCCCAGCATTTT.

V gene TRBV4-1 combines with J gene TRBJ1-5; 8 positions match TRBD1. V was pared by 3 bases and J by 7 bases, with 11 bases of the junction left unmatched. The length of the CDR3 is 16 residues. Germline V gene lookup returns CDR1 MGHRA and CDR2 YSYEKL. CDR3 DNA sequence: TGCGCCAGCAGCCAGGACGCCGACAGGGGAAGGCAGCCCCAGCATTTT. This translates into CASSQDADRGRQPQHF.

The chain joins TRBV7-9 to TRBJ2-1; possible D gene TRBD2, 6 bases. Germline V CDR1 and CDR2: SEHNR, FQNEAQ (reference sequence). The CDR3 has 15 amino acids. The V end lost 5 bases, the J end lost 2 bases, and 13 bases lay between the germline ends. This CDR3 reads CASSRAGITYNEQFF. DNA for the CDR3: TGTGCCAGCAGCCGGGCGGGGATCACCTACAATGAGCAGTTCTTC. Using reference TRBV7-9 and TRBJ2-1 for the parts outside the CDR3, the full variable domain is DTGVSQNPRHKITKRGQNVTFRCDPISEHNRLYWYRQTLGQGPEFLTYFQNEAQLEKSRLLSDRFSAERPKGSFSTLEIQRTEQGDSAMYLCASSRAGITYNEQFFGPGTRLTVL.

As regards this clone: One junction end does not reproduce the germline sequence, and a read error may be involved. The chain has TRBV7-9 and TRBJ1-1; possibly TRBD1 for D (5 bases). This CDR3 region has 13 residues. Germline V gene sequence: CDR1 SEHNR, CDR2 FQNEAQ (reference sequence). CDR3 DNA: TGTTCCAGCAGCTTTGGGGGGGACACTGAAGCTTTCTTT. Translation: CSSSFGGDTEAFF.

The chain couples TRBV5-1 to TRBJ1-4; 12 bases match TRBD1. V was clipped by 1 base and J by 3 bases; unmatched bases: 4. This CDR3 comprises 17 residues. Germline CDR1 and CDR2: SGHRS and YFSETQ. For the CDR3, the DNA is TGCGCCAGCAGCTTGCAGGGACAGGGGGCGGCTAATGAAAAACTGTTTTTT. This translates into CASSLQGQGAANEKLFF. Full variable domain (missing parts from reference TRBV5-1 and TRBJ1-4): KAGVTQTPRYLIKTRGQQVTLSCSPISGHRSVSWYQQTPGQGLQFLFEYFSETQRNKGNFPGRFSGRQFSNSRSEMNVSTLELGDSALYLCASSLQGQGAANEKLFFGSGTQLSVL.

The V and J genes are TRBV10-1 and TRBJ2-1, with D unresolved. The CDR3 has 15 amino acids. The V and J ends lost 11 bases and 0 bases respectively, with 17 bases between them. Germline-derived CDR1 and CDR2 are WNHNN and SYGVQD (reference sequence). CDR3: CAASTSSSSYNEQFF. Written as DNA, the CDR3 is TGCGCCGCCTCGACTTCATCAAGCTCCTACAATGAGCAGTTCTTC.

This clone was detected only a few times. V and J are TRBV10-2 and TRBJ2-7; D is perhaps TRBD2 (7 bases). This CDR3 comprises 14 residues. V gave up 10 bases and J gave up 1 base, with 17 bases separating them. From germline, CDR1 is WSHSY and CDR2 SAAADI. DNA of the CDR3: TGCGCCACCCCTTGGGGAGGGGGTTCCTACGAGCAGTACTTC. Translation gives CATPWGGGSYEQYF.

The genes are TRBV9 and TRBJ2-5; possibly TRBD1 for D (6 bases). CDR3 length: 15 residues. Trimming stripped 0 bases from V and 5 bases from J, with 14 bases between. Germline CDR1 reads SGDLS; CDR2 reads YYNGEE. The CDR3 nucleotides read TGTGCCAGCAGCGTAGCTACAGGGAAGGGGGAGACCCAGTACTTC. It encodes CASSVATGKGETQYF.

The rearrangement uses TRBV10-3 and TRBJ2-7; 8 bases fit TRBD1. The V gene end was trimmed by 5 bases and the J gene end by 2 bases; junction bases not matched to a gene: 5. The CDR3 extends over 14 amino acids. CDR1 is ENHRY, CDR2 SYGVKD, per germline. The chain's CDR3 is CAISPGRGPYEQYF. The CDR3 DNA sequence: TGTGCCATCAGTCCGGGCAGGGGGCCCTACGAGCAGTACTTC.